This TCR beta chain came from a study of shared clonotypes between healthy human individuals. Naive CD8 cells were CD45RO-negative, positively selected for CCR7, excluding terminally differentiated effector memory CD45RA+ cells. The table came from immunoSEQ multiplex PCR; TCRdb's copy has only in-frame clones and leaves some out. Among approximately 600,000 clones listed, roughly 96% were seen once. Looked up from germline, CDR1 is SGHTA and CDR2 is FQGNSA. CDR3 length: 17 residues. V lost 2 bases to trimming and J lost 7 bases; unmatched junction nucleotides: 14. This sequence was found in a woman aged 25 to 39 in good health. The sequenced sample was naive CD8+ T cells sorted from blood. The chain couples TRBV7-2 to TRBJ1-5; 7 bases map to TRBD1. The CDR3 DNA reads as TGTGCCAGCAGCTTATCCGCGACAGGGTTCTTAGGCCAGCCCCAGCATTTT. The encoded protein is CASSLSATGFLGQPQHF.